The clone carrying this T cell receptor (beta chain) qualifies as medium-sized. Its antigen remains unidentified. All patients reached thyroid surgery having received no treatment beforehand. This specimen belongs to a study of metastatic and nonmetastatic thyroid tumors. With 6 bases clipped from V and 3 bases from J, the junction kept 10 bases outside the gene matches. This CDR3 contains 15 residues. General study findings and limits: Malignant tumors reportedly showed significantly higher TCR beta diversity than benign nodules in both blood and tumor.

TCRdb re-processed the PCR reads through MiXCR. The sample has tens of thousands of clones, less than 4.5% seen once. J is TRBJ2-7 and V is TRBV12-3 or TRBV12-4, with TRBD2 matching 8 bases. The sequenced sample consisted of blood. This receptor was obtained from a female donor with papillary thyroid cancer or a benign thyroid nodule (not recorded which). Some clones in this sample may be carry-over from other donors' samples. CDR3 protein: CASRSGTRPLYEQYF. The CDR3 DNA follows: TGTGCCAGCAGGTCCGGGACTAGGCCCCTCTACGAGCAGTACTTC.